These 27 T cell receptor beta chains came from one sample sequenced in a study of PD-L1 blockade in urothelial cancer. TCRdb keeps only in-frame clones here, not all; method: immunoSEQ multiplex PCR. The profile shows more than 75,000 clones, 90% to 95% of them singletons. This specimen was PBMCs, taken around atezolizumab (anti-PD-L1) treatment. The receptor set was obtained from a man aged 60 to 75 with urothelial cancer.

The rearrangement joins TRBV19 to TRBJ2-4; 8 nucleotides line up with TRBD2. V trimming: 5 bases; J trimming: 0 bases; junction bases outside the gene matches: 6. The CDR3 is made up of 16 amino acids. Germline-derived CDR1 and CDR2 are LNHDA and SQIVND (reference sequence). CDR3 protein: CASSRWRGEAKNIQYF. CDR3 nucleotides: TGTGCCAGTAGTCGTTGGCGGGGGGAAGCCAAAAACATTCAGTACTTC.

The CDR3 sequence: CASSPEGRGSYNEQFF. CDR3 DNA: TGTGCCAGCAGCCCAGAGGGTCGGGGTTCCTACAATGAGCAGTTCTTC. The V call is TRBV9, the J call TRBJ2-1; D perhaps matches TRBD2 (5 bases). The CDR3 runs to 16 residues. Germline-derived CDR1 and CDR2 are SGDLS and YYNGEE. Trimming stripped 4 bases from V and 1 base from J, with 15 bases between.

The chain combines TRBV7-2 with TRBJ2-1; 8 nucleotides match TRBD2. The CDR3 has 14 residues. Germline V gene data show CDR1 as SGHTA and CDR2 as FQGNSA. J was trimmed by 7 bases and V by 4 bases; bases with no gene match: 6. The CDR3 nucleotides read TGTGCCAGCAGCTCTTTAGCGGGGTCTAATGAGCAGTTCTTC. Amino acids: CASSSLAGSNEQFF.

The V and J genes are TRBV10-3 and TRBJ1-6, with D tentatively TRBD1 (6 bases). The CDR3 runs to 15 residues. In germline, CDR1 is ENHRY, CDR2 SYGVKD. V shed 6 bases and J shed 3 bases, with 12 bases lying between them. The CDR3 spells CAISIRTDYNSPLHF. DNA for the CDR3: TGTGCCATCAGCATAAGGACAGACTATAATTCACCCCTCCACTTT.

CDR3 region: CASSPSGDRTDTQYF. For the CDR3, the DNA is TGTGCCAGCAGTCCTAGCGGGGATCGCACAGATACGCAGTATTTT. This chain uses TRBV6-6 with TRBJ2-3, with 9 nucleotides matching TRBD2. V gave up 5 bases and J gave up 1 base; unmatched junction bases: 4. The CDR3 length is 15 residues. Germline-derived CDR1 and CDR2 are MNHNY and SVGAGI (reference sequence).

This clone was observed a single time. In DNA form, the CDR3 reads TGTGCCAGCTCACCGGGACTAGCGGGAGTTGGTGGAGAGACCCAGTACTTC. Amino acids: CASSPGLAGVGGETQYF. This chain links TRBV18 with TRBJ2-5, with TRBD2 matching 14 bases. Germline-derived CDR1 and CDR2 are KGHSH and LQKENI. V trimming: 3 bases; J trimming: 4 bases; junction bases outside the gene matches: 7. This CDR3 contains 17 residues.

The chain has TRBV6-6 and TRBJ2-7; 7 nucleotides agree with TRBD2. The germline V gene encodes CDR1 MNHNY and CDR2 SVGAGI (reference sequence). The CDR3 loop spans 14 amino acids. V shed 2 bases, J shed 5 bases, and the junction held 6 bases outside the gene matches. The CDR3: CASSYGGSEDEQYF. The CDR3 region has the DNA TGTGCCAGCAGTTACGGCGGGAGTGAGGACGAGCAGTACTTC.

The chain uses TRBV29-1 and TRBJ1-1; 9 bases fit TRBD1. CDR1 SQVTM and CDR2 ANQGSEA come from the germline V gene. V shed 7 bases and J 6 bases; nucleotides not matched to a gene: 6. This CDR3 is built from 12 residues. The CDR3 DNA is TGCAGCGGTCGACAGGGGGGGGCTGAAGCTTTCTTT. It is translated as CSGRQGGAEAFF.

Only one count was recorded for this clone. This sequence joins TRBV5-1 and TRBJ2-5, with D maybe TRBD2 (7 bases). The CDR3 totals 14 residues. Trimming stripped 2 bases from V and 1 base from J, with 9 bases between. The germline V gene has CDR1 SGHRS and CDR2 YFSETQ. CDR3 coding DNA: TGCGCCAGCAGCTTCGGGGGGCTCCAAGAGACCCAGTACTTC. Protein product: CASSFGGLQETQYF.

The genes are TRBV28 and TRBJ1-4; TRBD1 aligns across 9 bases. The CDR3 loop spans 15 amino acids. Germline loops: CDR1 MDHEN, CDR2 SYDVKM. The J segment lost 7 bases and the V segment lost 6 bases, leaving 9 bases of the junction unmatched. The CDR3 spells CASRHPGQGGEKLFF. The CDR3 DNA reads TGTGCCAGCAGGCACCCGGGACAGGGCGGTGAAAAACTGTTTTTT.

The rearrangement uses TRBV5-1 and TRBJ1-2; D gene uncertain. Germline V CDR1 and CDR2: SGHRS, YFSETQ. The CDR3 is 14 amino acids. Trimming removed 3 bases at V and 6 bases at J, with 15 bases between. The DNA of the CDR3 is TGCGCCAGCAGCTATTTCAGTGAGGAGGATGGCTACACCTTC. Encoded protein: CASSYFSEEDGYTF. The variable domain in full, with the rest retrieved from reference TRBV5-1 and TRBJ1-2, is KAGVTQTPRYLIKTRGQQVTLSCSPISGHRSVSWYQQTPGQGLQFLFEYFSETQRNKGNFPGRFSGRQFSNSRSEMNVSTLELGDSALYLCASSYFSEEDGYTFGSGTRLTVV.

The CDR3 spells CASNSRGRETQYF. For the CDR3, the DNA is TGTGCCAGCAATAGCAGGGGGAGAGAGACCCAGTACTTC. This sequence joins TRBV28 and TRBJ2-5; TRBD1 matches at 7 bases. V gave up 7 bases and J gave up 4 bases; unmatched junction bases: 6. The CDR3 loop spans 13 amino acids. In germline, CDR1 is MDHEN, CDR2 SYDVKM.

V and J are TRBV4-3 and TRBJ1-1, with D unclear. The germline V gene encodes CDR1 LGHNA and CDR2 YSLEER. V was trimmed by 0 bases and J by 12 bases, leaving 14 bases between them. The CDR3 extends over 13 amino acids. The CDR3 bases are TGCGCCAGCAGCCAAGAAAATGGGCGTACAACTTTCTTT. It translates to CASSQENGRTTFF.

The chain uses TRBV5-4 and TRBJ1-2; 11 positions agree with TRBD1. The CDR3 covers 14 residues. Germline values: CDR1 SGHNT, CDR2 YYREEE (reference sequence). J gave up 7 bases and V 4 bases, and 6 bases lay outside the gene matches. The CDR3 DNA reads as TGTGCCAGCAGCCCGGGACAGGGGGACTCTGGCTACACCTTC. It is translated as CASSPGQGDSGYTF.

The V and J genes are TRBV5-8 and TRBJ2-7; 7 bases fit TRBD2. The V segment lost 0 bases and the J segment 7 bases; nucleotides outside the gene matches: 10. Germline V gene sequence: CDR1 SGHTS, CDR2 YDEGEE. This CDR3 region has 15 residues. CDR3 sequence reads: CASSLGGGSPEEQYF. The CDR3 DNA reads TGTGCCAGCAGCTTGGGCGGCGGGAGTCCGGAGGAGCAGTACTTC.

The chain has TRBV5-6 and TRBJ2-5, with 7 bases aligning to TRBD1. Germline values: CDR1 SGHDT, CDR2 YYEEEE. CDR3 length: 13 amino acids. V trimming: 3 bases; J trimming: 4 bases; junction bases outside the gene matches: 3. The CDR3, as DNA: TGTGCCAGCAGCTCACAGGGGCGAGAGACCCAGTACTTC. It specifies CASSSQGRETQYF.

CDR3 DNA sequence: TGTGCCAGCAGTGACCAGGGGACCTCCTACGAGCAGTACTTC. Amino acid sequence: CASSDQGTSYEQYF. The chain joins TRBV2 to TRBJ2-7, with a weak D call TRBD1 (6 bases). Germline-derived CDR1 and CDR2 are SNHLY and FYNNEI. V lost 3 bases and J lost 0, with 9 bases in between. This CDR3 region has 14 residues. The variable domain in full, completed from reference TRBV2 and TRBJ2-7, reads EPEVTQTPSHQVTQMGQEVILRCVPISNHLYFYWYRQILGQKVEFLVSFYNNEISEKSEIFDDQFSVERPDGSNFTLKIRSTKLEDSAMYFCASSDQGTSYEQYFGPGTRLTVT.

The J gene is TRBJ1-5, the V gene TRBV2; a possible D gene is TRBD1 (6 bases). This CDR3 contains 13 residues. Trimming removed 8 bases at V and 1 base at J, with 9 bases between. The V gene's germline CDR1 is SNHLY and CDR2 FYNNEI. The CDR3 DNA follows: TGTGCCAGCCGGACAGAGAGCAATCAGCCCCAGCATTTT. It is translated as CASRTESNQPQHF.

The J gene is TRBJ2-1, the V gene TRBV30; 10 bases fit TRBD1. The CDR3 has 15 amino acids. The V and J ends lost 1 base and 4 bases, in that order; junction bases with no gene match: 4. Germline assignment: CDR1 GTSNPN and CDR2 SVGIG (reference sequence). CDR3 residues: CAWSGDRGLYNEQFF. The CDR3 DNA reads as TGTGCCTGGAGTGGGGACAGGGGCCTTTACAATGAGCAGTTCTTC.

The genes are TRBV14 and TRBJ1-2, with 7 bases identical to TRBD1. CDR1 and CDR2 from the germline V gene are SGHDN and FVKESK. Losses at the gene ends were 4 bases for V and 3 bases for J; bases not matched to a gene: 2. This CDR3 region has 13 residues. This CDR3 is CASSRDRYYGYTF. The CDR3 nucleotides read TGTGCCAGCAGCCGGGACAGATACTATGGCTACACCTTC.

This chain links TRBV7-9 with TRBJ1-5; 7 nucleotides match TRBD1. The V gene's germline CDR1 is SEHNR and CDR2 FQNEAQ (reference sequence). V lost 11 bases to trimming and J lost 4 bases; unmatched junction nucleotides: 8. The CDR3 is 13 residues long. Written as DNA, the CDR3 is TGTGCCGTACAACAGGGGAGGAATCAGCCCCAGCATTTT. Its translation is CAVQQGRNQPQHF.

This clone is a singleton in its sample. V is TRBV29-1 and J is TRBJ1-2, with D possibly matching TRBD1 (5 bases). This CDR3 spans 13 amino acids. V lost 4 bases and J 1 base, leaving 10 bases between the germline ends. Per the germline V gene, CDR1 is SQVTM and CDR2 is ANQGSEA. The CDR3 reads CSVVVGDNYGYTF. Here the CDR3 DNA reads TGCAGCGTTGTTGTAGGGGATAACTATGGCTACACCTTC.

V is TRBV9 and J is TRBJ1-1; D unclear. This CDR3 is built from 13 residues. The V end was cut by 1 base, the J end by 11 bases, with 15 bases between. Germline values: CDR1 SGDLS, CDR2 YYNGEE. The CDR3 coding sequence is TGTGCCAGCAGCGTAATAAGTAGCGAGACGGCTTTCTTT. It translates to CASSVISSETAFF.

This chain links TRBV7-9 with TRBJ2-2; TRBD2 matches 13 bases. J gave up 1 base and V 4 bases, and 6 bases lay outside the gene matches. The CDR3 consists of 18 residues. The germline CDR1 and CDR2 sequences are SEHNR and FQNEAQ (reference sequence). In DNA, the CDR3 is TGTGCCAGCAGCTGGACTAGCGGGAGATCCAGGAACACCGGGGAGCTGTTTTTT. Its translation is CASSWTSGRSRNTGELFF.

This sequence joins TRBV4-3 and TRBJ2-1; TRBD2 aligns across 7 bases. Germline V CDR1 and CDR2: LGHNA, YSLEER. This CDR3 is built from 13 residues. Losses at the gene ends were 3 bases for V and 8 bases for J; bases not matched to a gene: 4. The CDR3 region is CASSQLGGDEQFF. Written as DNA, the CDR3 is TGCGCCAGCAGCCAGTTGGGGGGGGATGAGCAGTTCTTC.

The rearrangement joins TRBV6-1 to TRBJ1-2; possibly TRBD1 for D (5 bases). This CDR3 comprises 17 residues. Germline V lookup: CDR1 MNHNS, CDR2 SASEGT. V lost 2 bases and J 0 bases, leaving 16 bases between the germline ends. CDR3 loop: CASSERLGGQANYGYTF. Here the CDR3 DNA reads TGTGCCAGCAGTGAAAGGCTGGGAGGACAAGCTAACTATGGCTACACCTTC.

This clone was observed a single time. The chain carries TRBV7-2 and TRBJ2-3, with TRBD2 as a possible D gene (6 bases). The germline V gene has CDR1 SGHTA and CDR2 FQGNSA. With 5 bases removed from V and 10 bases from J, the gap between germline ends came to 16 bases. CDR3 size: 13 residues. The CDR3 bases are TGTGCCAGCAGCCGACTCATGGCGGGGCCGCAGTATTTT. As protein: CASSRLMAGPQYF.